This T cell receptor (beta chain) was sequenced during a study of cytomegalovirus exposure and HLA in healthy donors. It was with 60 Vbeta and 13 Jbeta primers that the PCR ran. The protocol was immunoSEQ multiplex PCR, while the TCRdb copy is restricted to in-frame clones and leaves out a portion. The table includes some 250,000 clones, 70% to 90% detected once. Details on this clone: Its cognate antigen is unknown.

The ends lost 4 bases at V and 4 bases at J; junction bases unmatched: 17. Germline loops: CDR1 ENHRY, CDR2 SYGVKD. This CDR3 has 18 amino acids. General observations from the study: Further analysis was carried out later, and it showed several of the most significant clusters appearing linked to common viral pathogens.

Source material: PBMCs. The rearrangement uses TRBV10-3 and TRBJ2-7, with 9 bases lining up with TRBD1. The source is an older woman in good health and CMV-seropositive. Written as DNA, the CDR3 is TGTGCCATCAGTGGGGAGTATCATCGGGACAGGGATACGTACGAGCAGTACTTC. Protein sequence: CAISGEYHRDRDTYEQYF.